This T cell receptor (beta chain) was documented in a study of cytotoxic CD8 clonotypes in ibrutinib-treated CLL. Study context: Patients: more than 10 relapsed/refractory, approximately 16 treatment-naive, fewer than 18 IGHV unmutated. Productive templates per sample averaged approximately 250,000; productive rearrangements, 75,000 to 100,000.

Study observations and caveats: Among the clonotypes, public ones were uncommon and contracted or held stable on treatment. Clonality was higher at ibrutinib response and returned toward baseline at progression.

For this clone: Its antigen is still unknown.

The data were produced by immunoSEQ multiplex PCR, yet TCRdb's version contains in-frame clones alone and is incomplete. The sample contains some 140,000 clones, approximately 89% of which appear only once. The TCR was taken from a human donor with chronic lymphocytic leukemia. The sequenced sample was PBMCs, obtained after 12 months of ibrutinib treatment.

In nucleotides, the CDR3 is TGTGCCAGCAACCTCGACAGGGCGGTTGTCGATGAGCAGTTCTTC. Amino acid sequence: CASNLDRAVVDEQFF. The chain recombines TRBV6-1 with TRBJ2-1; 7 nucleotides match TRBD1. In germline, CDR1 is MNHNS, CDR2 SASEGT. With V trimmed by 7 bases and J by 8 bases, 14 bases remained unmatched. There are 15 residues in the CDR3.